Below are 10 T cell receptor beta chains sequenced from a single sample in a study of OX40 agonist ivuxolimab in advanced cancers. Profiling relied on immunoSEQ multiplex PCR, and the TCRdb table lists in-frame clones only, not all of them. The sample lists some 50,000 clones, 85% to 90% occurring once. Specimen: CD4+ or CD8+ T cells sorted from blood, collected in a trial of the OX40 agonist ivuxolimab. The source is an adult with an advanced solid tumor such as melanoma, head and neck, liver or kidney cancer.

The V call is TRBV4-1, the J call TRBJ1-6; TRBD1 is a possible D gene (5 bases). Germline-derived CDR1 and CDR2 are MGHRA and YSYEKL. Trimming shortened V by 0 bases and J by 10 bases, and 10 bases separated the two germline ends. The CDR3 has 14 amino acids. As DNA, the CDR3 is TGCGCCAGCAGCCAAGATAGGGGAAACTCACCCCTCCACTTT. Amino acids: CASSQDRGNSPLHF.

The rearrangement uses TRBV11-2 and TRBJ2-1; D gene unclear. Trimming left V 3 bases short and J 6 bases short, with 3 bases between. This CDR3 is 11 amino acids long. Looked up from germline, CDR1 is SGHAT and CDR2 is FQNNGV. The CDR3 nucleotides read TGTGCCAGCAGCTTTTCCAATGAGCAGTTCTTC. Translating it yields CASSFSNEQFF.

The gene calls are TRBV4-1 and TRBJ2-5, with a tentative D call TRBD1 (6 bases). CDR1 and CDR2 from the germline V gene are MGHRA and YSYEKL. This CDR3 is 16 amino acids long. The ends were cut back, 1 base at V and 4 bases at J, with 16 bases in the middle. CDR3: CASSQGNTGTRETQYF. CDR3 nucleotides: TGCGCCAGCAGCCAAGGAAACACAGGGACACGAGAGACCCAGTACTTC.

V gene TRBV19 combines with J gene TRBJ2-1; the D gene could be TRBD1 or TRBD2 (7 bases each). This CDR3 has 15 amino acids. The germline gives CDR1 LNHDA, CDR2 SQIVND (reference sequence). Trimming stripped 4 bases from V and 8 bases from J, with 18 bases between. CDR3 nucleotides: TGTGCCAGTAGTAGAACGTCAGGGGGGGAATATGAGCAGTTCTTC. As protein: CASSRTSGGEYEQFF.

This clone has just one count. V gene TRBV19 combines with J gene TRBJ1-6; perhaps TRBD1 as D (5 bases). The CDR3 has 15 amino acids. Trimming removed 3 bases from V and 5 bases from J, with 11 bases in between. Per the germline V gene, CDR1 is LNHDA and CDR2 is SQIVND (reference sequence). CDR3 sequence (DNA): TGTGCCAGTAGTATGGGTGACAGAGATAATTCACCCCTCCACTTT. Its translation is CASSMGDRDNSPLHF. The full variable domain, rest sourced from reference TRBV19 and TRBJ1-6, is DGGITQSPKYLFRKEGQNVTLSCEQNLNHDAMYWYRQDPGQGLRLIYYSQIVNDFQKGDIAEGYSVSREKKESFPLTVTSAQKNPTAFYLCASSMGDRDNSPLHFGNGTRLTVT.

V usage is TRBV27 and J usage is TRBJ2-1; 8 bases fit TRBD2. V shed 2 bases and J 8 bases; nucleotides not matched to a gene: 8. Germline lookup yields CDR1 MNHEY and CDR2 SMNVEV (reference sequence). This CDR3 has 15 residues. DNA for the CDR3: TGTGCCAGCAGTTTACCGGGACTAGTCGCCCATGAGCAGTTCTTC. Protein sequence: CASSLPGLVAHEQFF.

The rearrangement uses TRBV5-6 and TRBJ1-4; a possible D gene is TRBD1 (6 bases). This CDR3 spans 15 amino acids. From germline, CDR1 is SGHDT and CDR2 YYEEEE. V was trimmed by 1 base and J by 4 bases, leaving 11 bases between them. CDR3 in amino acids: CASSLQGPYNEKLFF. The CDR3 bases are TGTGCCAGCAGCTTGCAGGGGCCATATAATGAAAAACTGTTTTTT.

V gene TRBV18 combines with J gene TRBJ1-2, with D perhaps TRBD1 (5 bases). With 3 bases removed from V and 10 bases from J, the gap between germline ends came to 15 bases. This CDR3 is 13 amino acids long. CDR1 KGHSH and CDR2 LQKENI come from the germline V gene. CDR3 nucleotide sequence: TGTGCCAGCTCACCGCCGGGCAGGGTTGACTACACCTTC. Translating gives CASSPPGRVDYTF.

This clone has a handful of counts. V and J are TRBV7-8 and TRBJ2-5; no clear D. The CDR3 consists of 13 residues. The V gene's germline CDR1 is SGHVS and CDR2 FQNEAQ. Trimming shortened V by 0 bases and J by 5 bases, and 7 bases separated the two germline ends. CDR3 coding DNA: TGTGCCAGCAGCTTAGCGCCCGACGAGACCCAGTACTTC. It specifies CASSLAPDETQYF.

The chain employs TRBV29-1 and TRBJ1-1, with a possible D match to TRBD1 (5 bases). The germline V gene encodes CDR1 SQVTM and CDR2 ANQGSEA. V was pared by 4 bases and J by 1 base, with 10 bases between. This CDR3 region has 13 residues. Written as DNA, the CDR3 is TGCAGCGTTGGGTGGACACAGAACACTGAAGCTTTCTTT. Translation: CSVGWTQNTEAFF.